This TCR beta chain was observed in a study of vaccination and CD4 T cells after COVID-19. The germline CDR1 and CDR2 sequences are MRHNA and SNTAGT. The CDR3 length is 14 residues. Between the trimmed V and J ends, which lost 2 bases and 7 bases, there was a span of 14 bases. Cultured CD4+ T cell DNA underwent sequencing with the Oncomine TCR Beta short-read assay. TCRdb recomputed calls from the PCR reads with MiXCR, one row per CDR3 protein. The table shows a few thousand distinct CDR3 sequences, with 20% to 25% occurring only once. Treatment: roughly ten-day PBMC culture with coronavirus spike peptide pools or control peptides (ViraFEST assay). Using peptide pools, antigen-specific T cells were expanded in ViraFEST before TCRs were sequenced. This clonotype has more than one count but fewer than ten. Its antigen remains unidentified.

This chain links TRBV6-4 with TRBJ1-2; D gene unclear. The receptor was derived from a human donor who had recovered from COVID-19. The specimen comprised CD4+ T cells from blood, cultured in vitro, sampled after SARS-CoV-2 vaccination. For the CDR3, the DNA is TGTGCCAGCAGTGACAGTCTTTCAAGCGGTGGCTACACCTTC. Translated, it gives CASSDSLSSGGYTF.